A single sample is the source of the 8 T cell receptor beta chains below, sequenced in a study of blood T cell repertoires in COVID-19. Here immunoSEQ multiplex PCR was the method, and the copy in TCRdb shows in-frame clones only, minus some. This table holds 350,000 to 450,000 clones, 80% to 90% found once. Sequenced material: PBMCs or T cells enriched from blood (not recorded which). The receptors stem from a man aged 35 to 55 in a cohort exposed to, infected with or recovered from COVID-19 (not recorded which).

This chain uses TRBV5-1 with TRBJ2-5, with 7 bases lining up with TRBD1. Germline V gene data show CDR1 as SGHRS and CDR2 as YFSETQ. V shed 3 bases, J shed 4 bases, and the junction held 6 bases outside the gene matches. The length of the CDR3 is 14 residues. The CDR3: CASSYQAGGETQYF. Here the CDR3 DNA reads TGCGCCAGCAGCTATCAGGCAGGGGGAGAGACCCAGTACTTC.

V usage is TRBV7-2 and J usage is TRBJ1-1, with D possibly TRBD1 on 5 matching bases. Between the trimmed V and J ends, which lost 2 bases and 2 bases, there was a span of 15 bases. CDR3 length: 16 amino acids. Germline CDR1 SGHTA, CDR2 FQGNSA. CDR3 in DNA: TGTGCCAGCAGCTTAACACGACAGCACCTAAACACTGAAGCTTTCTTT. Amino acid sequence: CASSLTRQHLNTEAFF.

V is TRBV24-1 and J is TRBJ1-4, with D tentatively TRBD1 (6 bases). Germline V CDR1 and CDR2: KGHDR, SFDVKD. The CDR3 has 13 residues. V lost 4 bases, J lost 6 bases, and 8 bases lay in between. CDR3 region: CATSDQGHEKLFF. Here the CDR3 DNA reads TGTGCCACCAGTGACCAGGGGCATGAAAAACTGTTTTTT.

The chain joins TRBV5-1 to TRBJ2-5; tentatively, D is TRBD2 (5 bases). The germline CDR1 and CDR2 sequences are SGHRS and YFSETQ. The CDR3 totals 13 residues. Trimming took 5 bases from V and 5 from J, leaving 13 bases between them. The CDR3 here is CASRLGQQETQYF. The CDR3, as DNA: TGCGCCAGCAGACTAGGTCAGCAGGAGACCCAGTACTTC.

This clone has a handful of counts. The rearrangement uses TRBV19 and TRBJ1-5, with D possibly TRBD1 on 5 matching bases. The germline V and J ends were trimmed by 4 bases and 1 base, with 11 bases remaining between them. This CDR3 has 15 residues. The germline CDR1 and CDR2 sequences are LNHDA and SQIVND (reference sequence). CDR3: CASSNRGLSNQPQHF. In nucleotides, the CDR3 is TGTGCCAGTAGTAATAGGGGTTTAAGCAATCAGCCCCAGCATTTT.

The chain is built from TRBV7-9 and TRBJ2-5; D call uncertain. Germline V lookup: CDR1 SEHNR, CDR2 FQNEAQ (reference sequence). The V and J ends lost 2 bases and 5 bases respectively, with 9 bases between them. This CDR3 contains 13 residues. DNA for the CDR3: TGTGCCAGCAGCTTATATGGAGTCGAGACCCAGTACTTC. Its translation is CASSLYGVETQYF.

This sequence joins TRBV27 and TRBJ2-5; tentatively, D is TRBD1 (6 bases). This CDR3 comprises 14 residues. The germline gives CDR1 MNHEY, CDR2 SMNVEV (reference sequence). Trimming left V 4 bases short and J 0 bases short, with 9 bases between. CDR3 nucleotides: TGTGCCAGCAGTTCTACAGGGTACCAAGAGACCCAGTACTTC. Protein product: CASSSTGYQETQYF.

The rearrangement links TRBV7-9 to TRBJ2-1; 8 nucleotides line up with TRBD1. This CDR3 is built from 16 residues. Germline V gene lookup returns CDR1 SEHNR and CDR2 FQNEAQ (reference sequence). Unmatched junction bases numbered 6, after V lost 5 bases and J lost 0 bases. The CDR3 DNA reads as TGTGCCAGCAGCCACGGACAGGGCAGCTCCTACAATGAGCAGTTCTTC. This translates into CASSHGQGSSYNEQFF.